This T cell receptor beta chain was recorded in a study of blood T cell repertoires in COVID-19. For the study at large: Italy, Spain and the United States were the sources of the convalescent and acute COVID-19 samples.

As processed by the authors: Estimated nucleated cell counts came from reference gene primer amplification. Assay used: immunoSEQ multiplex PCR; TCRdb lists only in-frame clones, some missing. V and J calls and clone size are as listed in that table; D and trimming were resolved from the DNA. Found here are around 180,000 clones, 70% to 90% of them singletons; the top ten hold over 2.5%. Trimming left V 2 bases short and J 4 bases short, with 15 bases between. There are 16 residues in the CDR3. Germline-derived CDR1 and CDR2 are SGHRS and YFSETQ. The chain links TRBV5-1 to TRBJ2-2; tentative D call: TRBD2 (5 bases). The sequencing sample was made of peripheral blood. The sequence was obtained from a man aged 55 to 70 with acute or convalescent COVID-19. This CDR3 is CASSFLGSLGTGELFF. CDR3 DNA sequence: TGCGCCAGCAGCTTCTTGGGGAGTTTAGGCACCGGGGAGCTGTTTTTT.